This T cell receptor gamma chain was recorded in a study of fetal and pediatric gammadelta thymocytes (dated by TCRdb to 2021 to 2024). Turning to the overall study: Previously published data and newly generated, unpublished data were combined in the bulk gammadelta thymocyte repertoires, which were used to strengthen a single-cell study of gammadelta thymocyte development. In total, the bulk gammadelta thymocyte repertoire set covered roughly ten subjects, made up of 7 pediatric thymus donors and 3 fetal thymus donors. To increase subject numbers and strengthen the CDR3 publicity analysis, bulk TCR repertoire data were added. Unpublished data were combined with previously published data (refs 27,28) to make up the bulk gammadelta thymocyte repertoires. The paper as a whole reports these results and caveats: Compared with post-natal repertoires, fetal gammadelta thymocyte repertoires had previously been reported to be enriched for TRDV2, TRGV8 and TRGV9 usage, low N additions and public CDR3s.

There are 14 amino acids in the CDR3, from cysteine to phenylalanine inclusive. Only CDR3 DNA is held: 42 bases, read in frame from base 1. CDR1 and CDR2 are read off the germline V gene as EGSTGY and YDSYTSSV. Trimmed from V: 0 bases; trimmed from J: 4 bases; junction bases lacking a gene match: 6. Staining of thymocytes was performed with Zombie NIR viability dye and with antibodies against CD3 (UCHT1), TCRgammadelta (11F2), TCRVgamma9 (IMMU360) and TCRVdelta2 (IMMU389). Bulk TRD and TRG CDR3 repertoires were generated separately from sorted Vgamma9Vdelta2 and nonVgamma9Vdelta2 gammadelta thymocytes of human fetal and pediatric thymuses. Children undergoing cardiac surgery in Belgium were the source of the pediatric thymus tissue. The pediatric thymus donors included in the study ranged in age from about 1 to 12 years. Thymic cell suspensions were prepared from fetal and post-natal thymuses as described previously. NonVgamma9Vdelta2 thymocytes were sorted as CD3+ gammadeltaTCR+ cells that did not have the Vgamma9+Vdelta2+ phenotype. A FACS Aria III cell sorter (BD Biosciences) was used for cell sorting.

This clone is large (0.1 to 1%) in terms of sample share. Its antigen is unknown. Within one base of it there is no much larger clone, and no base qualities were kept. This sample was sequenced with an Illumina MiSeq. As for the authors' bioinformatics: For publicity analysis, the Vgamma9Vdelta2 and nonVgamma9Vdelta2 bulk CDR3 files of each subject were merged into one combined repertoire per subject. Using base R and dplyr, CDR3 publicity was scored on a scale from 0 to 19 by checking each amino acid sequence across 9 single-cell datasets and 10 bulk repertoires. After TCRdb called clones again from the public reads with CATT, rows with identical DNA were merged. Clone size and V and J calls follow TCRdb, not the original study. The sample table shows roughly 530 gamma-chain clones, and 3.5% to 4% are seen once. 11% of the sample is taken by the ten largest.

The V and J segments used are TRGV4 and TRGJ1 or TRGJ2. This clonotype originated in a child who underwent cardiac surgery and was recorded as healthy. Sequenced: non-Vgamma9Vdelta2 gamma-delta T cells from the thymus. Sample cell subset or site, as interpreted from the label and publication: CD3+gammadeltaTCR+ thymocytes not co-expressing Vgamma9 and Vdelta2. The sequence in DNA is TGTGCCACCTGGGATGGGCCGGTCTATTATAAGAAACTCTTT. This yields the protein CATWDGPVYYKKLF.